These T cell receptor beta chains were read from a single sample in a study of cytomegalovirus exposure and HLA in healthy donors. The method was immunoSEQ multiplex PCR; TCRdb's version includes in-frame clones alone and lacks a portion of them. The profile shows 150,000 to 200,000 clones, around 78% of them singletons. The specimen sequenced was PBMCs. The receptors stem from a woman aged 25 to 39 in good health and CMV-seropositive. Both conserved end residues are part of each CDR3. The order of the fields is D gene, J gene, CDR3 length, clone size, V gene, CDR3 protein, CDR3 DNA. A D gene is named only where the DNA matches it firmly. Part of the rows lack a size; the others show once, few, many or a class for expanded clones.

TRBD1,TRBJ2-1,17,once,TRBV7-2,CASSLVLVGTGGGEQFF,TGTGCCAGCAGCTTAGTTCTCGTAGGGACAGGGGGCGGAGAGCAGTTCTTC
-,TRBJ2-2,15,-,TRBV10-2,CASRELGDKAGELFF,TGCGCCAGCAGGGAGTTAGGGGATAAGGCCGGGGAGCTGTTTTTT
-,TRBJ2-6,16,-,TRBV5-1,CASSLERGSGANVLTF,TGCGCCAGCAGCTTGGAACGGGGCTCTGGGGCCAACGTCCTGACTTTC
TRBD1,TRBJ2-7,14,-,TRBV11-2,CASSWDRGDYEQYF,TGTGCCAGCAGCTGGGACAGGGGCGACTACGAGCAGTACTTC
TRBD1,TRBJ1-2,15,once,TRBV5-8,CASSPPYRGSYGYTF,TGTGCCAGCAGCCCTCCTTACAGGGGCTCCTATGGCTACACCTTC
-,TRBJ2-5,14,many,TRBV2,CASSDQRDSETQYF,TGTGCCAGCAGTGATCAGAGGGACTCGGAGACCCAGTACTTC
TRBD2,TRBJ2-1,17,few,TRBV19,CASSPARTSGAYNEQFF,TGTGCCAGTAGCCCGGCCCGGACTAGCGGTGCCTACAATGAGCAGTTCTTC
-,TRBJ2-2,14,-,TRBV18,CASSPTTNTGELFF,TGTGCCAGCTCACCCACAACGAACACCGGGGAGCTGTTTTTT
-,TRBJ1-5,16,-,TRBV28,CASSFDGGGGNQPQHF,TGTGCCAGCAGTTTCGACGGAGGAGGTGGCAATCAGCCCCAGCATTTT
TRBD1,TRBJ2-3,13,once,TRBV29-1,CSAPKGAADTQYF,TGCAGCGCCCCGAAGGGGGCGGCAGATACGCAGTATTTT
-,TRBJ2-2,16,-,TRBV5-1,CASSTLSSANTGELFF,TGCGCCAGCAGCACCCTGAGTAGCGCGAACACCGGGGAGCTGTTTTTT
-,TRBJ2-7,14,-,TRBV6-6,CASIGLVGVHEQYF,TGTGCCAGCATAGGTCTTGTAGGGGTCCACGAGCAGTACTTC
TRBD1,TRBJ2-5,14,once,TRBV5-4,CASSSQGAQETQYF,TGTGCCAGCAGCTCTCAGGGGGCCCAAGAGACCCAGTACTTC
-,TRBJ1-3,15,once,TRBV19,CASSIGGALGNTIYF,TGTGCCAGTAGTATTGGGGGGGCGCTTGGAAACACCATATATTTT
-,TRBJ2-5,14,-,TRBV9,CASSTGTIQETQYF,TGTGCCAGCAGCACAGGGACCATTCAAGAGACCCAGTACTTC
-,TRBJ1-2,14,-,TRBV29-1,CSVGSTGPEYGYTF,TGCAGCGTTGGATCCACAGGGCCGGAATATGGCTACACCTTC
TRBD1,TRBJ2-3,14,once,TRBV27,CASSLARGTDTQYF,TGTGCCAGCAGTTTGGCCAGGGGGACAGATACGCAGTATTTT
TRBD2,TRBJ2-7,15,-,TRBV6-5,CASRELAGSFYEQYF,TGTGCCAGCAGAGAGCTAGCGGGGAGTTTCTACGAGCAGTACTTC
-,TRBJ2-7,12,-,TRBV2,CASSEQVHEQYF,TGTGCCAGCAGTGAACAGGTCCACGAGCAGTACTTC
-,TRBJ1-1,16,-,TRBV15,CATSRSVDSLNTEAFF,TGTGCCACCAGCAGATCTGTGGACAGCCTGAACACTGAAGCTTTCTTT
TRBD2,TRBJ2-1,18,-,TRBV19,CASSVARGTSGRYNEQFF,TGTGCCAGTAGCGTCGCTAGGGGGACTAGCGGGAGGTACAATGAGCAGTTCTTC
-,TRBJ2-1,13,-,TRBV5-1,CASKTTGTREQFF,TGCGCCAGCAAAACGACAGGTACGCGGGAGCAGTTCTTC
TRBD2,TRBJ2-3,16,-,TRBV15,CATSSGTSGRGDTQYF,TGTGCCACCAGCTCCGGGACTAGCGGGAGGGGAGATACGCAGTATTTT
TRBD1,TRBJ1-2,13,few,TRBV6-5,CASSLDRASGYTF,TGTGCCAGCAGCCTGGACAGGGCCAGTGGCTACACCTTC
-,TRBJ2-1,15,once,TRBV14,CASRDSHSSYNEQFF,TGTGCCAGCAGAGACAGCCACAGCTCCTACAATGAGCAGTTCTTC
TRBD1,TRBJ1-5,16,-,TRBV5-8,CASSLARTGLYQPQHF,TGTGCCAGCAGCTTGGCCAGGACAGGGCTGTACCAGCCCCAGCATTTT
-,TRBJ2-6,14,-,TRBV19,CASTTSSGANVLTF,TGTGCCAGTACTACGAGCTCTGGGGCCAACGTCCTGACTTTC
-,TRBJ1-4,16,few,TRBV4-3,CASSQDRGSLNEKLFF,TGCGCCAGCAGCCAAGATCGAGGGTCCCTGAATGAAAAACTGTTTTTT
-,TRBJ1-1,13,-,TRBV9,CASSEGQSFEAFF,TGTGCCAGCAGCGAGGGACAATCTTTTGAAGCTTTCTTT
-,TRBJ2-7,11,-,TRBV28,CASSSVYEQYF,TGTGCCAGCAGTTCGGTTTACGAGCAGTACTTC
TRBD1,TRBJ1-2,15,-,TRBV7-9,CASSLVTGGVYGYTF,TGTGCCAGCAGCTTAGTTACAGGGGGGGTCTATGGCTACACCTTC
-,TRBJ1-6,14,few,TRBV6-1,CASSGGLGNSPLHF,TGTGCCAGCAGTGGGGGCTTGGGGAATTCACCCCTCCACTTT
-,TRBJ1-1,16,-,TRBV4-3,CASSPSWKGLNTEAFF,TGCGCCAGCAGCCCCTCGTGGAAGGGGCTGAACACTGAAGCTTTCTTT
-,TRBJ1-2,13,few,TRBV11-2,CASSLSGRVGYTF,TGTGCCAGCAGCTTATCAGGGAGGGTCGGCTACACCTTC
-,TRBJ1-4,15,-,TRBV25-1,CASSLSGGWNEKLFF,TGTGCCAGCAGTCTGTCAGGAGGGTGGAATGAAAAACTGTTTTTT
-,TRBJ1-3,16,-,TRBV5-1,CASSETEQGSGNTIYF,TGCGCCAGCAGCGAAACAGAACAGGGATCTGGAAACACCATATATTTT
-,TRBJ1-4,14,once,TRBV18,CASSPGTSNEKLFF,TGTGCCAGCTCACCCGGGACATCCAATGAAAAACTGTTTTTT
-,TRBJ1-1,13,few,TRBV5-4,CASSADRNTEAFF,TGTGCCAGCAGCGCTGACAGGAACACTGAAGCTTTCTTT
TRBD2,TRBJ2-1,15,few,TRBV10-1,CASSEGSGGYNEQFF,TGCGCCAGCAGTGAGGGGTCGGGGGGCTACAATGAGCAGTTCTTC
TRBD1,TRBJ1-2,15,-,TRBV27,CASSTLRDRGRGYTF,TGTGCCAGCAGTACCCTCCGGGACAGGGGCCGAGGCTACACCTTC
-,TRBJ2-1,13,-,TRBV29-1,CSVNEGGYNEQFF,TGCAGCGTTAATGAAGGCGGATACAATGAGCAGTTCTTC
TRBD1,TRBJ1-1,17,-,TRBV19,CASSLPPGQGANTEAFF,TGTGCCAGTAGTCTACCCCCGGGGCAGGGGGCGAACACTGAAGCTTTCTTT
TRBD1,TRBJ2-7,14,many,TRBV19,CASSTTGTVYEQYF,TGTGCCAGTAGTACTACCGGGACAGTCTACGAGCAGTACTTC
TRBD1,TRBJ1-2,17,-,TRBV10-3,CAISESIEGASPSGYTF,TGTGCCATCAGTGAGTCGATAGAGGGGGCCTCTCCCTCCGGCTACACCTTC
-,TRBJ2-3,13,-,TRBV2,CASVSLARDTQYF,TGTGCCAGCGTCAGTCTAGCGAGAGATACGCAGTATTTT
-,TRBJ2-5,13,-,TRBV5-8,CASSLYRQETQYF,TGTGCCAGCAGCTTATACAGGCAAGAGACCCAGTACTTC
TRBD1,TRBJ1-4,16,-,TRBV9,CASSAAGGIGNEKLFF,TGTGCCAGCAGCGCTGCAGGGGGCATCGGTAATGAAAAACTGTTTTTT
-,TRBJ1-1,15,-,TRBV27,CASIEATGKNTEAFF,TGTGCCAGCATTGAGGCCACAGGGAAGAACACTGAAGCTTTCTTT